The 9 T cell receptor beta chains reported below all come from one sample, sequenced in a study of blood T cell repertoires in COVID-19. Data came from immunoSEQ multiplex PCR; TCRdb stores just in-frame clones and leaves some out. The data show 120,000 to 150,000 clones, roughly 77% seen once. The sequencing input was peripheral blood. The source of these receptors is a man between 60 and 70 years old with acute or convalescent COVID-19.

The chain links TRBV19 to TRBJ1-2; maybe TRBD1 (5 bases). Per the germline V gene, CDR1 is LNHDA and CDR2 is SQIVND (reference sequence). Trimming took 1 base from V and 3 from J, leaving 9 bases between them. The CDR3 loop spans 14 amino acids. The CDR3 loop is CASSIGLQDYGYTF. CDR3 coding DNA: TGTGCCAGTAGTATAGGCCTACAGGACTATGGCTACACCTTC.

The gene calls are TRBV5-1 and TRBJ2-1, with 13 nucleotides matching TRBD2. Trimming took 1 base from V and 5 from J; bases not matched to a gene: 6. Germline CDR1 is SGHRS and CDR2 is YFSETQ. This CDR3 has 17 residues. CDR3: CASSLRPGLAGDNEQFF. The CDR3 region has the DNA TGCGCCAGCAGCTTGAGACCCGGACTAGCGGGAGACAATGAGCAGTTCTTC.

Many counts were recorded for this clone. The chain carries TRBV14 and TRBJ2-3, with D possibly TRBD2 on 6 matching bases. The V and J ends lost 4 bases and 0 bases respectively, with 8 bases between them. Germline V gene sequence: CDR1 SGHDN, CDR2 FVKESK. The CDR3 is 14 residues long. DNA of the CDR3: TGTGCCAGCAGCCCAACTAGCAGCACAGATACGCAGTATTTT. Translation gives CASSPTSSTDTQYF.

The V gene is TRBV6-5, the J gene TRBJ2-4; TRBD2 matches at 10 bases. J was trimmed by 4 bases and V by 6 bases; bases with no gene match: 6. The CDR3 is made up of 15 amino acids. The V gene's germline CDR1 is MNHEY and CDR2 SVGAGI. The CDR3 sequence is CASSGGGLAKNIQYF. The CDR3 bases are TGTGCCAGCAGCGGAGGGGGACTAGCGAAAAACATTCAGTACTTC.

This clone was picked up a small number of times. V and J are TRBV7-6 and TRBJ1-6; 9 positions agree with TRBD1. CDR1 is SGHVS, CDR2 FNYEAQ, per germline. The V gene end was trimmed by 5 bases and the J gene end by 9 bases; junction bases not matched to a gene: 11. This CDR3 is built from 16 residues. CDR3 in DNA: TGTGCCAGCAGCGCCGGGGGGACAGGGCTTGGTTCACCCCTCCACTTT. It yields the protein CASSAGGTGLGSPLHF.

This chain connects TRBV28 to TRBJ2-5, with TRBD2 as a possible D gene (5 bases). Germline-derived CDR1 and CDR2 are MDHEN and SYDVKM. There are 14 residues in the CDR3. V dropped 6 bases and J dropped 3 bases, with 14 bases sitting between them. The DNA of the CDR3 is TGTGCCAGCAGAAATCCCGGACTCGAAGAGACCCAGTACTTC. This sequence encodes CASRNPGLEETQYF.

This clone was found a few times. This rearrangement joins TRBV28 to TRBJ2-1; TRBD2 matches at 10 bases. V lost 4 bases to trimming and J lost 5 bases; unmatched junction nucleotides: 11. The CDR3 totals 17 residues. CDR1 is MDHEN and CDR2 is SYDVKM in the germline V gene. CDR3 in DNA: TGTGCCAGCAGTTCTTTTTGGCTAGCGGGAGACAACAATGAGCAGTTCTTC. This codes for CASSSFWLAGDNNEQFF. Combining the CDR3 with reference TRBV28 and TRBJ2-1 gives the whole variable domain DVKVTQSSRYLVKRTGEKVFLECVQDMDHENMFWYRQDPGLGLRLIYFSYDVKMKEKGDIPEGYSVSREKKERFSLILESASTNQTSMYLCASSSFWLAGDNNEQFFGPGTRLTVL.

The V gene is TRBV29-1, the J gene TRBJ1-3, with a possible D match to TRBD1 (6 bases). The CDR3 length is 14 residues. Looked up from germline, CDR1 is SQVTM and CDR2 is ANQGSEA. Trimming shortened V by 0 bases and J by 4 bases, and 10 bases separated the two germline ends. The CDR3 DNA reads as TGCAGCGTTGAAGAGGTACAGGGAGGAAACACCATATATTTT. Its protein is CSVEEVQGGNTIYF.

The chain combines TRBV24-1 with TRBJ2-1; D is undetermined. V lost 4 bases to trimming and J lost 0 bases, with 15 bases between them. The length of the CDR3 is 17 residues. Germline V gene lookup returns CDR1 KGHDR and CDR2 SFDVKD. The CDR3: CATSEKPEFGSYNEQFF. CDR3 sequence (DNA): TGTGCCACCAGTGAGAAACCGGAGTTTGGCTCCTACAATGAGCAGTTCTTC.